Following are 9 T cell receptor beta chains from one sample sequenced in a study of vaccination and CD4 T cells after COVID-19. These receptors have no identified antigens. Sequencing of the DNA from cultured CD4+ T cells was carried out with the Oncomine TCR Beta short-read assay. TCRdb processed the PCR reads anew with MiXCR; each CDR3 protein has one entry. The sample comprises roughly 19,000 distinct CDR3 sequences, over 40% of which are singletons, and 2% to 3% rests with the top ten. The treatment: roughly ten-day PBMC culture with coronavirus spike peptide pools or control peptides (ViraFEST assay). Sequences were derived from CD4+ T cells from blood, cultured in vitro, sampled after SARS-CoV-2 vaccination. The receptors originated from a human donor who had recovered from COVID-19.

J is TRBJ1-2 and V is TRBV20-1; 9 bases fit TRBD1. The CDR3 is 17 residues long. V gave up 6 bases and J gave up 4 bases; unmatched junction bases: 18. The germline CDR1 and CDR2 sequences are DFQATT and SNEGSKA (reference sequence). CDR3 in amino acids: CSAFPQGASDVRYGYTF. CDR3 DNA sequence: TGCAGTGCCTTTCCACAGGGGGCAAGTGATGTCCGCTATGGCTACACCTTC.

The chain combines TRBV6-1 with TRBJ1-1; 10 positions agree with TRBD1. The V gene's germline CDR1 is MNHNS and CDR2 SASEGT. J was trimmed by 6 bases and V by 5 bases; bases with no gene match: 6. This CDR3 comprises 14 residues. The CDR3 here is CASSRQGAASEAFF. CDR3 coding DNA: TGTGCCAGCAGTCGACAGGGGGCAGCTTCTGAAGCTTTCTTT.

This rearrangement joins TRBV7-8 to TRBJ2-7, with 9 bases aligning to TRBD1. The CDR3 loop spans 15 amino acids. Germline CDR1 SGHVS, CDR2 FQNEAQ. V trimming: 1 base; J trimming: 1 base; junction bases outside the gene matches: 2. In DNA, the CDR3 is TGTGCCAGCAGCTTAGGAGGGACAGGGTCCTACGAGCAGTACTTC. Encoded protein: CASSLGGTGSYEQYF.

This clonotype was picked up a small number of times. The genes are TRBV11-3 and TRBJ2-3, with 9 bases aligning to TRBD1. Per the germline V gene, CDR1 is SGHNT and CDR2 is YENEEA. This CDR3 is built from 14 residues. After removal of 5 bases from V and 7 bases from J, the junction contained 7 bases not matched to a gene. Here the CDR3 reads CASSPGQGVNTQYF. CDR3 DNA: TGTGCCAGCAGCCCGGGACAGGGTGTTAATACGCAGTATTTT.

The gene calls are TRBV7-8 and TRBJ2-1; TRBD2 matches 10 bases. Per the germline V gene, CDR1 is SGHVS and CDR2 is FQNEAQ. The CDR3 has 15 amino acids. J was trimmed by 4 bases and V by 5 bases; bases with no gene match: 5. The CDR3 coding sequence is TGTGCCAGCAGCAAGACACTAGCGGGATACAATGAGCAGTTCTTC. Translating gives CASSKTLAGYNEQFF.

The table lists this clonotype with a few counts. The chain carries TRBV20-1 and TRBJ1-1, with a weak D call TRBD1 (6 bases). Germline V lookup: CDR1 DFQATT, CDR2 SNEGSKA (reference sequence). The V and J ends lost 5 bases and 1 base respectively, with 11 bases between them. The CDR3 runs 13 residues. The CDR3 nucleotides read TGCAGTGCTCCAACACAGGGGAACACTGAAGCTTTCTTT. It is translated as CSAPTQGNTEAFF.

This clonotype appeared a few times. The CDR3, as DNA: TGTGCCAGCTCACGGGGACAGTCGAACACTGAAGCTTTCTTT. This encodes CASSRGQSNTEAFF. The chain is built from TRBV18 and TRBJ1-1; TRBD1 aligns across 7 bases. CDR1 and CDR2 (germline): KGHSH, LQKENI. J was trimmed by 1 base and V by 4 bases; bases with no gene match: 3. CDR3 size: 14 residues.

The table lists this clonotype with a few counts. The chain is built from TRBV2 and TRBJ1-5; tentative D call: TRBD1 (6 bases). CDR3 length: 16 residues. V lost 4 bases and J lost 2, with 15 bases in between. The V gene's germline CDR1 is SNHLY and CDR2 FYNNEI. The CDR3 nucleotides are TGTGCCAGCAGTGGACAGGTCACAATGGGCAATCAGCCCCAGCATTTT. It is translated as CASSGQVTMGNQPQHF.

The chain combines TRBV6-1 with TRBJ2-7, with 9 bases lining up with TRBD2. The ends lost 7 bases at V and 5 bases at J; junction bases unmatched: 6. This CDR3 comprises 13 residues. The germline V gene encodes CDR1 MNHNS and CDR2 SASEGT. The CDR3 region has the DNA TGTGCCAGCACTCCGGGACTAGCCCACGAGCAGTACTTC. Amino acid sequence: CASTPGLAHEQYF.